This T cell receptor (beta chain) was retrieved from a study of cytomegalovirus exposure and HLA in healthy donors. Regarding the study as a whole: The study found most TCR sequences rare, yet found some public TCRs in many donors.

Remarks on this clone: Its antigen is as yet unknown.

The primer mix had 60 Vbeta and 13 Jbeta primers. Profiled with immunoSEQ multiplex PCR; TCRdb holds only in-frame clones, not every one. This table holds around 64,000 clones, about four fifths found once. The sequencing sample was made of PBMCs. This receptor was obtained from a man under 40 in good health and CMV-seropositive.

DNA for the CDR3: TGTGCCAGCAGCTCACAGGGTTCAGGTGAGCAGTTCTTC. Translation gives CASSSQGSGEQFF. This chain connects TRBV6-5 to TRBJ2-1; possible D gene TRBD1, 6 bases. The CDR3 consists of 13 residues. The germline V gene encodes CDR1 MNHEY and CDR2 SVGAGI. Deletions cut 6 bases from V and 9 bases from J, with 15 bases between.